This T cell receptor (beta chain) was retrieved from a study of cytomegalovirus exposure and HLA in healthy donors. The overall study: T cells numbering about 179 million yielded some 110 million unique TCR beta sequences in an earlier analysis.

It was with 60 Vbeta and 13 Jbeta primers that the PCR ran. Repertoires were generated with immunoSEQ multiplex PCR, while TCRdb's copy carries only in-frame clones and drops some. The table records roughly 98,000 clones, 75% to 85% of them present only once. In this sample, this clone turned up once. The antigen is not known. Germline V gene sequence: CDR1 MGHRA, CDR2 YSYEKL. The CDR3 runs 14 residues. The V end lost 0 bases, the J end lost 4 bases, and 10 bases lay between the germline ends. Study conclusions and caveats: Most of the TCR beta V segments (in an earlier analysis) were productive either about 87% or about 30% of the time. What TCR beta sequences reportedly achieved was accurate prediction of HLA-A and HLA-B alleles in most subjects. In vitro work confirmed that a few CMV-associated chains recognize CMV antigens.

The receptor was derived from a man aged 18 to 35 in good health and CMV-seropositive. Sequenced material: PBMCs. The V call is TRBV4-1, the J call TRBJ2-7, with no clear D. The CDR3 loop reads CASSQDPAGYEQYF. The CDR3 DNA follows: TGCGCCAGCAGCCAAGACCCGGCCGGGTACGAGCAGTACTTC.